This T cell receptor (beta chain) was identified in a study of blood T cell repertoires in COVID-19. Everyone who took part was roughly 18 to 89 years old, and they came from 24 US areas. Cohorts were assigned according to the clinical history that participants reported. Original processing methods: From reference gene primer amplification, estimates of nucleated cell counts were derived. Method: immunoSEQ multiplex PCR; TCRdb's copy keeps in-frame clones and lacks some. Clone size and V and J calls were adopted from that table, with D and trimming inferred from the DNA. In the table there are around 500,000 clones, over 75% of which are singletons. The V end was cut by 1 base, the J end by 5 bases, with 14 bases between. The CDR3 is 15 amino acids. CDR1 is LGHNA and CDR2 is YSLEER in the germline V gene.

This clonotype was sampled from a woman in her thirties or forties who had recovered from COVID-19. The sequenced material came from PBMCs or T cells enriched from blood (not recorded which). V usage is TRBV4-3 and J usage is TRBJ2-5, with a tentative D call TRBD1 (5 bases). The CDR3 sequence: CASSQVEGAGETQYF. Here the CDR3 DNA reads TGCGCCAGCAGCCAAGTTGAAGGGGCTGGGGAGACCCAGTACTTC.